The 24 T cell receptor beta chains reported below all come from one sample, sequenced in a study of T cells in women clearing cervical HPV infection listed by TCRdb under 2018. Library creation used the immunoSEQ multiplex PCR assay. Drawn from immuneACCESS, this table holds only the in-frame rearrangements with V and J called that TCRdb kept. Clones are partly lost; checked studies trace under half to an unresolved V gene and leave the rest unexplained. The sample has 35,000 to 45,000 clones on record. Of the sample, about 1.2% is held by the ten largest clones. The sequenced sample consisted of blood buffy coat. The receptors originated from a woman aged 18-69 years with a cervical HPV16 infection that either progressed to CIN3+ or cleared (not recorded which).

A remark on this clone: The CDR3 end falls 3 residues outside the read, so it is completed with the germline J gene. V usage is TRBV15 and J usage is TRBJ1-2; tentatively, D is TRBD1 (5 bases). The CDR3 consists of 15 residues. Trimming pared 0 bases from V and 4 bases from J, leaving 12 bases between. Germline loops: CDR1 LNHNV, CDR2 YYDKDF (reference sequence). CDR3 DNA, as far as it was read: TGTGCCACCAGCAGAGAACAGGTTGGGGTCTATGGC. Translation gives CATSREQVGVYG. The full CDR3 reads CATSREQVGVYGYTF.

Concerning this clone: The CDR3 end lies 3 residues beyond the end of the read and is filled in from the germline J gene. V and J are TRBV5-1 and TRBJ2-1; TRBD1 might be the D (5 bases). V was trimmed by 3 bases and J by 7 bases, leaving 8 bases between them. The germline gives CDR1 SGHRS, CDR2 YFSETQ. There are 12 residues in the CDR3. CDR3 DNA, as far as it was read: TGCGCCAGCAGCTGGGGCTCGAATGAG. Its protein is CASSWGSNE. The whole CDR3 sequence is CASSWGSNEQFF.

A remark on this clone: The sequence runs out 3 residues before the end of the CDR3; the remainder is reconstructed from the germline J gene. The chain has TRBV20-1 and TRBJ2-7, with D perhaps matching TRBD1 (6 bases). This CDR3 is built from 13 residues. Germline V lookup: CDR1 DFQATT, CDR2 SNEGSKA (reference sequence). Trimming cost V 1 base and J 6 bases, with 13 bases left between them. The part of the CDR3 DNA that was read is TGCAGTGCTAGAGTGCCAGGGGATGCCGAG. Translation: CSARVPGDAE. The CDR3 as a whole reads CSARVPGDAEQYF.

CDR3 loop: CASSPLRQEDTGELFF. Partial CDR3 DNA: TGTGCCAGCTCACCACTTAGACAGGAGGACACCGGGGAG. The rearrangement joins TRBV18 to TRBJ2-2; TRBD1 is a possible D gene (6 bases). The missing CDR3 end, 3 residues past where the read stops, is filled in from the germline J gene. Trimming stripped 1 base from V and 3 bases from J, with 12 bases between. This CDR3 has 16 amino acids. Germline V gene lookup returns CDR1 KGHSH and CDR2 LQKENI.

To note about this clone: The missing CDR3 end, 3 residues past where the read stops, is filled in from the germline J gene. The chain links TRBV20-1 to TRBJ2-5, with 7 bases fitting TRBD1. V was pared by 6 bases and J by 0 bases, with 13 bases of the junction left unmatched. Looked up from germline, CDR1 is DFQATT and CDR2 is SNEGSKA (reference sequence). This CDR3 is 16 amino acids long. The CDR3 is CSAGRRGQLDQETQYF. The DNA read from the CDR3 is TGCAGTGCAGGGCGCCGGGGACAGTTGGACCAAGAGACC.

About this clone itself: The sequence runs out 3 residues before the end of the CDR3; the remainder is reconstructed from the germline J gene. The V call is TRBV7-9, the J call TRBJ2-3, with D possibly matching TRBD2 (5 bases). This CDR3 contains 12 residues. Germline CDR1 and CDR2: SEHNR and FQNEAQ (reference sequence). Partial CDR3 DNA: TGTGCCAGCAGCTGGACTGAGGAGACG. This gives the protein CASSWTEET. The entire CDR3 is CASSWTEETQYF. The variable domain in full, with the rest retrieved from reference TRBV7-9 and TRBJ2-3, is DTGVSQNPRHKITKRGQNVTFRCDPISEHNRLYWYRQTLGQGPEFLTYFQNEAQLEKSRLLSDRFSAERPKGSFSTLEIQRTEQGDSAMYLCASSWTEETQYFGPGTRLTVL.

About this clone: From the germline J gene comes the end of the CDR3, since the read stops 3 residues before it. The rearrangement links TRBV11-2 to TRBJ2-3; possibly TRBD1 for D (6 bases). Germline V gives CDR1 SGHAT, CDR2 FQNNGV. The CDR3 loop spans 13 amino acids. CDR3 region: CASSLEPQGSQYF. CDR3 bases read: TGTGCCAGCAGCTTAGAACCACAGGGTTCG.

Worth noting for this clone: The CDR3 extends 3 residues past the end of the read, so its final part is completed from the germline J gene. The rearrangement uses TRBV18 and TRBJ2-3; possible D gene TRBD2, 6 bases. The ends were cut back, 3 bases at V and 0 bases at J, with 10 bases in the middle. From germline, CDR1 is KGHSH and CDR2 LQKENI. This CDR3 contains 15 residues. Partial CDR3 DNA: TGTGCCAGCTCACCCTGGGACTCTAGCACAGATACG. Translation gives CASSPWDSSTDT. The full CDR3 protein reads CASSPWDSSTDTQYF.

A word on this clone: Sequencing ends 3 residues short of the CDR3 end; the germline J gene provides the rest. V usage is TRBV19 and J usage is TRBJ2-4, with a weak D call TRBD1 (8 bases). CDR3 size: 13 residues. The germline CDR1 and CDR2 sequences are LNHDA and SQIVND (reference sequence). The CDR3 bases that were read are TGTGCCAGTAGTAAGACAGGGGACTATGGT. It codes for CASSKTGDYG. The whole CDR3 is CASSKTGDYGQYF.

A word on this clone: The CDR3 extends 3 residues past the end of the read, so its final part is completed from the germline J gene. The V and J genes are TRBV7-3 and TRBJ2-3; D may be TRBD1 (5 bases). The CDR3 length is 17 residues. Germline V gives CDR1 SGHTA, CDR2 FQGTGA. Trimming took 0 bases from V and 3 from J, leaving 16 bases between them. This chain's CDR3 is CASSLTITPRGTDTQYF. The part of the CDR3 DNA that was read is TGTGCCAGCAGCTTAACTATAACCCCAAGGGGTACAGATACG.

Of note for this clone: The sequenced fragment ends 3 residues before the CDR3 boundary, so the rest is inferred from the germline J gene. The gene calls are TRBV6-2 or TRBV6-3 and TRBJ1-3, with a tentative D call TRBD1 (5 bases). This CDR3 is 14 amino acids long. CDR1 is MNHEY and CDR2 is SVGEGT in the germline V gene. V dropped 8 bases and J dropped 4 bases, with 15 bases sitting between them. The CDR3 loop reads CASALRASGNTIYF. The DNA read from the CDR3 is TGTGCCAGCGCTCTCAGGGCGTCAGGAAACACC.

As concerns this clone: The missing CDR3 end, 3 residues past where the read stops, is filled in from the germline J gene. V gene TRBV5-1 combines with J gene TRBJ1-5; D might be TRBD1 (6 bases). Looked up from germline, CDR1 is SGHRS and CDR2 is YFSETQ. The CDR3 runs 16 residues. Trimming cost V 0 bases and J 2 bases, with 12 bases left between them. The part of the CDR3 DNA that was read is TGCGCCAGCAGCTTGGGGCGACAGGACGGCAATCAGCCC. It codes for CASSLGRQDGNQP. The full CDR3 reads CASSLGRQDGNQPQHF.

A note on this clone: The read ends 3 residues early relative to the CDR3; the germline J gene fills the gap. The chain joins TRBV5-1 to TRBJ2-7; D might be TRBD1 (6 bases). The CDR3 has 14 residues. V was cut by 3 bases and J by 6 bases, with 16 bases left in between. Germline CDR1 reads SGHRS; CDR2 reads YFSETQ. Partial CDR3 DNA: TGCGCCAGCAGCTCAACAGGGTTTTTAGTCGAG. Protein sequence: CASSSTGFLVE. The whole CDR3 sequence is CASSSTGFLVEQYF.

Details on this clone: The read stops 3 residues short of the end of the CDR3; the missing end is completed from the germline J gene. The rearrangement uses TRBV23-1 and TRBJ2-7; D tentatively fits TRBD1 or TRBD2 (5 bases each). TRBV23-1 is known as an ORF, though its function is uncertain. V lost 8 bases and J lost 0, with 20 bases in between. CDR3 size: 16 residues. The chain's CDR3 is CASSPRGAPTSYEQYF. Incomplete CDR3 DNA: TGCGCCAGCTCCCCCAGAGGGGCCCCAACCTCCTACGAG.

Concerning this clone: The read gets to within 3 residues of the CDR3 end, and the germline J gene fills in the rest. The chain couples TRBV19 to TRBJ1-1; the match to TRBD1 covers 11 bases. The CDR3 is made up of 15 amino acids. V shed 6 bases, J shed 5 bases, and the junction held 8 bases outside the gene matches. Germline CDR1 LNHDA, CDR2 SQIVND (reference sequence). Partial CDR3 DNA: TGTGCCAGTAGGTCCGGGACAGGGGGACGGACTGAA. Residues: CASRSGTGGRTE. In full, the CDR3 is CASRSGTGGRTEAFF.

As regards this clone: The CDR3 end lies 3 residues beyond the end of the read and is filled in from the germline J gene. The chain links TRBV11-2 to TRBJ2-5; 7 bases match TRBD1. The CDR3 contains 14 residues. Germline CDR1 is SGHAT and CDR2 is FQNNGV. Trimming at V came to 5 bases and at J to 7 bases, leaving 10 bases not matched to a gene. The CDR3 bases that were read are TGTGCCAGCAGCCTTGACAGGGATAGAAGGACC. Its protein is CASSLDRDRRT. The complete CDR3 reads CASSLDRDRRTQYF. Full variable domain (remainder filled in from reference TRBV11-2 and TRBJ2-5): EAGVAQSPRYKIIEKRQSVAFWCNPISGHATLYWYQQILGQGPKLLIQFQNNGVVDDSQLPKDRFSAERLKGVDSTLKIQPAKLEDSAVYLCASSLDRDRRTQYFGPGTRLLVL.

Regarding this clone: Read coverage stops 3 residues before the CDR3 terminus; the germline J gene supplies the remainder. The V gene is TRBV2, the J gene TRBJ2-3; D perhaps matches TRBD1 (6 bases). The CDR3 covers 15 residues. The germline gives CDR1 SNHLY, CDR2 FYNNEI. The V and J ends lost 2 bases and 6 bases respectively, with 15 bases between them. The covered CDR3 bases are TGTGCCAGCAGTGAAAGGGTCGGGACAAGTGATACG. Its translation is CASSERVGTSDT. The whole CDR3 sequence reads CASSERVGTSDTQYF.

Turning to this clone: Sequencing ends 3 residues short of the CDR3 end; the germline J gene provides the rest. This rearrangement joins TRBV10-2 to TRBJ1-1, with TRBD1 as a possible D gene (5 bases). The germline V gene has CDR1 WSHSY and CDR2 SAAADI. Trimming took 9 bases from V and 0 from J, leaving 8 bases between them. This CDR3 spans 12 amino acids. The CDR3 bases that were read are TGCGCCAGTGAGGGGATGAACACTGAA. Its protein is CASEGMNTE. The complete CDR3 protein is CASEGMNTEAFF.

In the case of this clone: Read sequence stops 3 residues before the CDR3 end, and the germline J gene provides the missing end. The V gene is TRBV13, the J gene TRBJ2-1; TRBD2 aligns across 13 bases. The V and J ends lost 3 bases and 3 bases, in that order; junction bases with no gene match: 14. The CDR3 runs 20 residues. The germline V gene has CDR1 PRHDT and CDR2 FYEKMQ (reference sequence). The CDR3: CASSFPPLAGGINSYNEQFF. The covered CDR3 bases are TGTGCCAGCAGCTTCCCACCACTAGCGGGGGGGATCAATAGCTACAATGAG.

Comments on this clone: The read gets to within 3 residues of the CDR3 end, and the germline J gene fills in the rest. This chain joins TRBV28 and TRBJ1-5; possibly TRBD1 for D (5 bases). CDR3 length equals 16 residues. Trimming pared 2 bases from V and 0 bases from J, leaving 11 bases between. The germline gives CDR1 MDHEN, CDR2 SYDVKM. The CDR3 sequence is CASSLGARNSNQPQHF. CDR3 bases read: TGTGCCAGCAGTTTAGGGGCCCGAAATAGCAATCAGCCC.

With respect to this clone: The read halts 3 residues ahead of the CDR3 end, with the missing end drawn from the germline J gene. V is TRBV18 and J is TRBJ2-1, with a weak D call TRBD1 (6 bases). The CDR3 has 15 residues. The ends were cut back, 1 base at V and 7 bases at J, with 14 bases in the middle. Germline CDR1 is KGHSH and CDR2 is LQKENI. The DNA read from the CDR3 is TGTGCCAGCTCACCACAAACAGGGCGGAAAAATGAG. Translated: CASSPQTGRKNE. The CDR3, in full, reads CASSPQTGRKNEQFF.

In the case of this clone: The CDR3 goes on 3 residues after the read ends, and that part is filled in from the germline J gene. The rearrangement uses TRBV6-1 and TRBJ2-2; 7 positions match TRBD1. The length of the CDR3 is 16 residues. Germline-derived CDR1 and CDR2 are MNHNS and SASEGT. Incomplete CDR3 DNA: TGTGCCAGCAGTGCCCCCTCAGGGGGTTTGATAGAAAAG. Its protein product is CASSAPSGGLIEK. The complete CDR3 reads CASSAPSGGLIEKLFF.

About this clone itself: The missing CDR3 end, 3 residues past where the read stops, is filled in from the germline J gene. The chain carries TRBV7-2 and TRBJ1-2; tentatively, D is TRBD1 (6 bases). V lost 5 bases and J lost 4, with 17 bases in between. CDR1 is SGHTA and CDR2 is FQGNSA in the germline V gene. The CDR3 runs 15 residues. The CDR3 bases that were read are TGTGCCAGCAGCGCCCGACAGGTCTCCCTCTATGGC. It is translated as CASSARQVSLYG. The whole CDR3 is CASSARQVSLYGYTF.

Points on this clone: The read gets to within 3 residues of the CDR3 end, and the germline J gene fills in the rest. The V gene is TRBV4-1, the J gene TRBJ2-7, with D uncertain. The CDR3 loop spans 13 amino acids. Trimming took off 3 bases at V and 3 bases at J, with 9 bases between the two ends. CDR1 and CDR2 from the germline V gene are MGHRA and YSYEKL. The part of the CDR3 DNA that was read is TGCGCCAGCAGCCAGGCGCCGGGCTACGAG. Protein sequence: CASSQAPGYE. The whole CDR3 is CASSQAPGYEQYF.